This T cell receptor beta chain was recorded in a study of CD8 T cells in ankylosing spondylitis. Regarding the study as a whole: Some of these motif variants have turned up before, in reports on reactive arthritis synovial fluid and blood. Clones tied to disease were said to be significantly enriched in matched ankylosing spondylitis synovial fluid. The authors found the disease-linked clones to be CD8+ and relatively rare in peripheral blood. Ankylosing spondylitis blood appeared to be characterized by a TCR beta motif of eight or nine highly homologous variants.

Each CDR3 protein is one row after TCRdb ran MiXCR on the 5' RACE reads. The table lists fewer than 750,000 distinct CDR3 sequences, roughly 19% of them singletons, with under 20% in the top ten. A word on this clonotype: Its antigen is unknown.

The V segment lost 0 bases and the J segment 9 bases; nucleotides outside the gene matches: 11. CDR3 length: 15 amino acids. Looked up from germline, CDR1 is DFQATT and CDR2 is SNEGSKA (reference sequence). The sample was blood, either unsorted or a sorted T cell fraction (not recorded which). This sequence joins TRBV20-1 and TRBJ2-1; TRBD2 matches at 7 bases. The clonotype was recovered from a male donor with ankylosing spondylitis. The CDR3 DNA follows: TGCAGTGCTAGAGATTACCAGCGGGATAGTGGTGAGCAGTTCTTC. Translating it yields CSARDYQRDSGEQFF.